This T cell receptor beta chain appears in the sequencing data of a study of blood T cells in healthy people across ages. Ranging in age from roughly 6 to 95, the donors were healthy Caucasian individuals from Russia. Sample-barcoded 5' priming and a J-beta primer mix drove a second PCR of roughly 6 to 12 cycles. TCRdb analysed the 5' RACE reads with MiXCR anew, one entry per CDR3 protein. The table shows 1.5 million to 2 million distinct CDR3 sequences, with roughly 28% occurring only once. The CDR3 totals 17 residues. Trimming took 4 bases from V and 0 from J; bases not matched to a gene: 10. Germline lookup yields CDR1 SGHAT and CDR2 FQNNGV.

The TCR comes from a woman in her twenties or thirties in good health. Sequencing was carried out using blood. The V gene is TRBV11-2, the J gene TRBJ2-3, with 7 bases fitting TRBD2. This chain's CDR3 is CASSSALGGESTDTQYF. The CDR3, as DNA: TGTGCCAGCAGCTCGGCGCTGGGGGGGGAGAGCACAGATACGCAGTATTTT.